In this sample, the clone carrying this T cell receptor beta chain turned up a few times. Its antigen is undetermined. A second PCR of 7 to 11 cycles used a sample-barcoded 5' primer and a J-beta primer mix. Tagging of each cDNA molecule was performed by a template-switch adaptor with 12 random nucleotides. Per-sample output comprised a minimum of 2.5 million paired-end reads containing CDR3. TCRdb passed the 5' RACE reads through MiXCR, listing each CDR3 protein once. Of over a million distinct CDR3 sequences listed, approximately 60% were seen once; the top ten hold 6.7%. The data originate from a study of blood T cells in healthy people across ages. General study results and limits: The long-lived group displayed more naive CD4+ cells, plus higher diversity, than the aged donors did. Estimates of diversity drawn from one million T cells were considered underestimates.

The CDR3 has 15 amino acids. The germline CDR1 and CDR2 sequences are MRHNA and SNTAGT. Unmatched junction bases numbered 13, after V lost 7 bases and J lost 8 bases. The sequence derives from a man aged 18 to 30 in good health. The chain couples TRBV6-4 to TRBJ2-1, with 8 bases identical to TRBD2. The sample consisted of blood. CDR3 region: CASTQLAEGSYEQFF. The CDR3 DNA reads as TGTGCCAGCACCCAACTAGCGGAGGGGTCCTATGAGCAGTTCTTC.